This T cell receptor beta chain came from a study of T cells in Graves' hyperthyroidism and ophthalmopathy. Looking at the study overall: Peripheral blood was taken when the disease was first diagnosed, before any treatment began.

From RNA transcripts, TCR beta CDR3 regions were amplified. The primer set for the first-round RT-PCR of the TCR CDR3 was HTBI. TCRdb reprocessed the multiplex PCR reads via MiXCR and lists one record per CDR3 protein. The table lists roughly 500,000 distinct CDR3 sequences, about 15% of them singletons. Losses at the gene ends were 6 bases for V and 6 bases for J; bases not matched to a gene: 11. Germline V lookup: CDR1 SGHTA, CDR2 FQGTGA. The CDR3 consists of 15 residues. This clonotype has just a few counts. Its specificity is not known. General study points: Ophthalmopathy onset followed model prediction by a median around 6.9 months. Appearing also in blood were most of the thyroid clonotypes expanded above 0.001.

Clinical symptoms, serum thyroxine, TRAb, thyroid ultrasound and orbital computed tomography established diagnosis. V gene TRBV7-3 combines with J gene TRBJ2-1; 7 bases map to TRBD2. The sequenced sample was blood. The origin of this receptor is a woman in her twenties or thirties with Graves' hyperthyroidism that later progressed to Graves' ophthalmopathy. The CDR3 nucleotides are TGTGCCAGCAGGCCTGGGGGGGGACCGCGCAATGAGCAGTTCTTC. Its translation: CASRPGGGPRNEQFF.